The clone carrying this TCR beta chain came up many times. What was amplified from RNA transcripts were TCR beta CDR3 regions. HTBI primers were the set used in a first-round RT-PCR of the TCR CDR3. TCRdb re-called the multiplex PCR reads with MiXCR, one entry per CDR3 protein. The table shows some 360,000 distinct CDR3 sequences, with approximately 14% occurring only once. This entry is derived from a study of T cells in Graves' hyperthyroidism and ophthalmopathy. The junction had 5 bases not matched to a gene; V was cut back by 5 bases and J by 3 bases. Germline V lookup: CDR1 WNHNN, CDR2 SYGVQD (reference sequence). The CDR3 length is 17 residues.

The TCR sequence derives from a woman in her sixties or seventies with Graves' hyperthyroidism. The chain uses TRBV10-1 and TRBJ2-2; TRBD2 agrees at 14 bases. Sample: blood. CDR3 region: CASSRLAGGTDTGELFF. CDR3 nucleotides: TGCGCCAGCAGTAGACTAGCGGGAGGGACGGACACCGGGGAGCTGTTTTTT.